The 20 T cell receptor beta chains in this list originate from one sample, sequenced in a study of spatial heterogeneity in lung cancer. One entry per CDR3 protein, called by TCRdb with MiXCR from the 5' RACE reads. The repertoire includes about 36,000 distinct CDR3 sequences, around 6.9% of them detected once, and roughly 8.8% sits in the top ten. Time point here: blood at routine non-recurrence follow-up after resection. Sequenced material: PBMCs, taken at follow-up. Receptors were obtained from a male donor with early-stage non-small cell lung cancer.

This clonotype came up many times. The rearrangement joins TRBV20-1 to TRBJ2-7; 9 nucleotides align to TRBD2. The V and J ends lost 2 bases and 2 bases, in that order; junction bases with no gene match: 13. The CDR3 extends over 17 amino acids. Germline V lookup: CDR1 DFQATT, CDR2 SNEGSKA (reference sequence). CDR3 loop: CSARQSAGGHIAYEQYF. The CDR3 DNA sequence: TGCAGTGCTAGACAATCAGCGGGGGGACACATTGCCTACGAGCAGTACTTC.

There are many counts of this clonotype. V and J are TRBV10-2 and TRBJ1-2; D is unclear. Germline V lookup: CDR1 WSHSY, CDR2 SAAADI. Trimming pared 2 bases from V and 2 bases from J, leaving 6 bases between. The CDR3 extends over 13 amino acids. The CDR3 loop reads CASSEKDNYGYTF. The CDR3 DNA reads as TGCGCCAGCAGTGAGAAAGACAACTATGGCTACACCTTC.

This clonotype was detected only a few times. The chain combines TRBV3-1 with TRBJ1-2, with 7 nucleotides matching TRBD1. V shed 3 bases and J 2 bases; nucleotides not matched to a gene: 15. Germline CDR1 reads LGHDT; CDR2 reads YNNKEL (reference sequence). The CDR3 is 18 amino acids. CDR3 in amino acids: CASSQVLRRGQANYGYTF. CDR3 in DNA: TGTGCCAGCAGCCAGGTTCTCCGTCGTGGACAGGCGAACTATGGCTACACCTTC.

CDR3 in DNA: TGTGCCAGCTCACCAGGCGGAGGCTCCTACAATGAGCAGTTCTTC. Its protein is CASSPGGGSYNEQFF. This chain uses TRBV18 with TRBJ2-1; D is perhaps TRBD2 (5 bases). This CDR3 has 15 amino acids. Germline-derived CDR1 and CDR2 are KGHSH and LQKENI. V was cut by 2 bases and J by 0 bases, with 8 bases left in between.

This clonotype was found many times. This sequence joins TRBV28 and TRBJ1-1, with 8 bases identical to TRBD1. V lost 2 bases, J lost 5 bases, and 4 bases stayed unmatched. Germline loops: CDR1 MDHEN, CDR2 SYDVKM. The CDR3 is made up of 14 amino acids. CDR3 in amino acids: CASSLGQGLTEAFF. In DNA, the CDR3 is TGTGCCAGCAGTTTAGGACAGGGATTAACTGAAGCTTTCTTT.

At least ten counts were recorded for this clonotype. The CDR3 DNA is TGTGCCAGTAAATTTGTAAGCACAGATACGCAGTATTTT. Its translation: CASKFVSTDTQYF. V and J are TRBV19 and TRBJ2-3; D not certain. Germline V gene lookup returns CDR1 LNHDA and CDR2 SQIVND (reference sequence). Trimming pared 7 bases from V and 0 bases from J, leaving 8 bases between. CDR3 length equals 13 residues.

This clonotype was recorded at least ten times. The V and J genes are TRBV4-1 and TRBJ2-7; the match to TRBD1 covers 7 bases. Germline V gives CDR1 MGHRA, CDR2 YSYEKL. This CDR3 is built from 16 residues. Germline trimming cut 1 base from V and 0 bases from J; bases unmatched to any gene: 6. DNA for the CDR3: TGCGCCAGCAGCCAAGGGACAGGCCCTAGCTCCTACGAGCAGTACTTC. Amino acid sequence: CASSQGTGPSSYEQYF.

This clonotype appeared many times. V is TRBV7-9 and J is TRBJ2-1, with 8 bases matching TRBD1. The CDR3 spans 12 residues. With 8 bases clipped from V and 7 bases from J, the junction kept 4 bases outside the gene matches. Germline lookup yields CDR1 SEHNR and CDR2 FQNEAQ (reference sequence). CDR3 region: CASRDRLNEQFF. In DNA form, the CDR3 reads TGTGCCAGCCGGGACAGGTTAAATGAGCAGTTCTTC.

In this sample, this clonotype turned up many times. The chain recombines TRBV3-1 with TRBJ2-2; D may be TRBD1 or TRBD2 (5 bases each). Trimming cost V 0 bases and J 5 bases, with 16 bases left between them. The germline V gene encodes CDR1 LGHDT and CDR2 YNNKEL (reference sequence). The CDR3 totals 17 residues. The CDR3 is CASSQDVGVGFTGELFF. Here the CDR3 DNA reads TGTGCCAGCAGCCAAGATGTGGGGGTAGGATTTACCGGGGAGCTGTTTTTT.

This clonotype has a count of ten or more. V and J are TRBV2 and TRBJ1-1; D is ambiguous. Per germline, CDR1 SNHLY and CDR2 FYNNEI. V was cut by 6 bases and J by 3 bases, with 11 bases left in between. This CDR3 has 13 amino acids. CDR3 amino acids: CASRTYEHTEAFF. The CDR3 nucleotides read TGTGCCAGCAGGACTTACGAACACACTGAAGCTTTCTTT.

This clonotype was found a few times. The J gene is TRBJ1-5, the V gene TRBV7-8; D is uncertain. The CDR3 is 13 amino acids. The V gene lost 2 bases and the J gene lost 5 bases, with 7 bases spanning the gap. The V gene's germline CDR1 is SGHVS and CDR2 FQNEAQ. CDR3 sequence: CASSLLQDQPQHF. Written as DNA, the CDR3 is TGTGCCAGCAGCTTATTGCAAGATCAGCCCCAGCATTTT.

This clonotype was counted many times. V usage is TRBV19 and J usage is TRBJ1-5; no clear D gene. Trimming left V 7 bases short and J 2 bases short, with 9 bases between. CDR3 length: 13 residues. Looked up from germline, CDR1 is LNHDA and CDR2 is SQIVND (reference sequence). As DNA, the CDR3 is TGTGCCAGTATCGGGCTGGGCAATCAGCCCCAGCATTTT. It is translated as CASIGLGNQPQHF.

This clonotype has just a few counts. The chain has TRBV20-1 and TRBJ2-7; D is ambiguous. The V gene's germline CDR1 is DFQATT and CDR2 SNEGSKA (reference sequence). The CDR3 sequence is 13 residues long. Trimming took 6 bases from V and 7 from J, leaving 19 bases between them. The CDR3 region is CSANLGPTREQYF. CDR3 in DNA: TGCAGTGCGAACCTGGGCCCAACGCGAGAGCAGTACTTC.

Judged by abundance, this clonotype is medium-sized. The rearrangement uses TRBV28 and TRBJ2-1; D may correspond to TRBD1 or TRBD2 (5 bases each). The CDR3 extends over 13 amino acids. Trimming left V 3 bases short and J 2 bases short, with 5 bases between. CDR1 and CDR2 from the germline V gene are MDHEN and SYDVKM. The DNA for the CDR3 is TGTGCCAGCAGTTTGGGGGCCTACAATGAGCAGTTCTTC. Translation: CASSLGAYNEQFF.

Many counts were recorded for this clonotype. The CDR3 region is CASSLGGTTYNEQFF. CDR3 in DNA: TGTGCCAGCAGCTTAGGGGGGACAACCTACAATGAGCAGTTCTTC. This chain uses TRBV11-1 with TRBJ2-1; perhaps TRBD1 as D (6 bases). The CDR3 extends over 15 amino acids. Germline V gene sequence: CDR1 SGHAT, CDR2 FQDESV (reference sequence). Trimming pared 1 base from V and 2 bases from J, leaving 9 bases between.

This clonotype occurred many times. The rearrangement uses TRBV27 and TRBJ2-3; D remains unclear. The CDR3 contains 12 residues. Trimming shortened V by 2 bases and J by 5 bases, and 5 bases separated the two germline ends. CDR1 is MNHEY, CDR2 SMNVEV, per germline (reference sequence). The CDR3 protein is CASSLEGDTQYF. CDR3 coding DNA: TGTGCCAGCAGTTTAGAAGGAGATACGCAGTATTTT.

This clonotype appeared a few times. The V call is TRBV14, the J call TRBJ1-1, with unresolved D. This CDR3 has 15 amino acids. Germline V lookup: CDR1 SGHDN, CDR2 FVKESK. Trimming removed 1 base at V and 2 bases at J, with 11 bases between. The CDR3 bases are TGTGCCAGCAGCCAAGTGACCGGCGGAAACACTGAAGCTTTCTTT. Translation gives CASSQVTGGNTEAFF.

The chain couples TRBV7-2 to TRBJ2-1; no reliable D call. The CDR3 sequence is 12 residues long. The germline CDR1 and CDR2 sequences are SGHTA and FQGNSA. Trimming removed 5 bases from V and 10 bases from J, with 12 bases in between. The CDR3 here is CASSRTAREQFF. CDR3 coding DNA: TGTGCCAGCAGCAGGACGGCCCGAGAGCAGTTCTTC.

As concerns this clonotype: This may stem from a read error, because a much larger clone lies one nucleotide away. The genes are TRBV6-5 and TRBJ2-2; D is possibly TRBD2 (5 bases). Germline assignment: CDR1 MNHEY and CDR2 SVGAGI. The CDR3 extends over 14 amino acids. The CDR3 DNA follows: TGTGCCAGTCGATTCCGGACGGTGACCGGGGAGCCGTTTTTT. Encoded protein: CASRFRTVTGEPFF.

Points on this clonotype: The missing conserved phenylalanine or tryptophan at the end of this CDR3 makes a read error likely. This rearrangement joins TRBV11-3 to TRBJ2-1; 8 nucleotides align to TRBD2. CDR1 SGHNT and CDR2 YENEEA come from the germline V gene. Trimming took 5 bases from V and 4 from J; bases not matched to a gene: 10. This CDR3 region has 16 residues. The CDR3 reads CASSPRGLDGYNEQFI. CDR3 nucleotides: TGTGCCAGCAGCCCGCGGGGACTAGACGGATACAATGAGCAGTTCATC.